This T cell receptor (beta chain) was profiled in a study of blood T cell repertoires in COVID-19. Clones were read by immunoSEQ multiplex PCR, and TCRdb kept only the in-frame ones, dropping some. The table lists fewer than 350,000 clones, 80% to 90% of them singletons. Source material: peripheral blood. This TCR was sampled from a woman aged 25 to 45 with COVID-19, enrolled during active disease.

The chain's CDR3 is CASRSGEPQHF. CDR3 in DNA: TGTGCCAGCAGATCGGGGGAGCCCCAGCATTTT. The gene calls are TRBV6-6 and TRBJ1-5, with a possible D match to TRBD1 (5 bases). V shed 6 bases and J shed 8 bases, with 8 bases lying between them. Germline V gives CDR1 MNHNY, CDR2 SVGAGI (reference sequence). The CDR3 spans 11 residues.